Listed below are T cell receptor beta chains from one sample, sequenced in a study of blood T cells in healthy people across ages. In TCRdb, the 5' RACE reads were re-called with MiXCR into one record per CDR3 protein. The repertoire has hundreds of thousands of distinct CDR3 sequences, under 45% of them found once; the top ten carry around 21%. Sequencing input: blood. The receptors were sampled from a man aged 60-69 years in good health. The CDR3 runs from the conserved cysteine through the conserved F or W. A D gene is named only where the DNA matches it firmly. Size tells how often a clone was seen (once, few, many) or the class of an expanded clone, and some rows leave it out.

CDR3 length,V gene,D gene,clone size,J gene,CDR3 protein,CDR3 DNA
12,TRBV7-2,TRBD1,few,TRBJ2-7,CASGTGPCEQYF,TGTGCGAGCGGGACAGGGCCATGTGAGCAGTACTTC
15,TRBV6-1,TRBD2,.,TRBJ2-1,CASSEMAGGPTEQFF,TGTGCCAGCAGTGAAATGGCGGGGGGGCCCACTGAGCAGTTCTTC
15,TRBV4-3,.,.,TRBJ2-5,CASSQESRRGETQYF,TGCGCCAGCAGCCAAGAATCCCGGAGGGGAGAGACCCAGTACTTC
14,TRBV11-2,.,.,TRBJ1-1,CASSLPQESTEAFF,TGTGCCAGCAGCTTACCCCAAGAGAGCACTGAAGCTTTCTTT
16,TRBV12-3/TRBV12-4,.,.,TRBJ2-6,CASSPARGSGANVLTF,TGTGCCAGCAGTCCAGCGCGGGGCTCTGGGGCCAACGTCCTGACTTTC
16,TRBV18,.,.,TRBJ2-2,CASSPTTIGDTGELFF,TGTGCCAGCTCTCCGACCACGATTGGGGACACCGGGGAGCTGTTTTTT
13,TRBV15,.,.,TRBJ2-5,CATSPLGGETQYF,TGTGCCACCAGTCCGTTAGGAGGAGAGACCCAGTACTTC
13,TRBV6-5,.,.,TRBJ2-7,CASSYGRYYEQYF,TGTGCCAGCAGTTACGGCCGATACTACGAGCAGTACTTC
18,TRBV6-5,TRBD1,.,TRBJ2-6,CASSYYGQGSSGANVLTF,TGTGCCAGCAGTTACTACGGACAGGGTAGCTCTGGGGCCAACGTCCTGACTTTC
12,TRBV12-3/TRBV12-4,.,.,TRBJ2-7,CASSAGWYEQYF,TGTGCCAGCAGTGCTGGGTGGTACGAGCAGTACTTC
15,TRBV12-3/TRBV12-4,.,.,TRBJ2-3,CASSTTGIYSDTQYF,TGTGCCAGCAGTACGACAGGAATTTATTCAGATACGCAGTATTTT
12,TRBV6-2/TRBV6-3,.,few,TRBJ2-1,CASTISYNEQFF,TGTGCCAGCACCATCTCCTACAATGAGCAGTTCTTC
19,TRBV3-1,TRBD1,.,TRBJ2-5,CASNKRGRTGIDVQETQYF,TGTGCCAGCAACAAAAGGGGGCGGACAGGCATAGACGTCCAAGAGACCCAGTACTTC
12,TRBV5-1,.,few,TRBJ2-1,CASTLAGNEQFF,TGCGCCAGCACACTAGCTGGCAATGAGCAGTTCTTC
14,TRBV15,TRBD1,.,TRBJ2-2,CSTKETGWTGELFF,TGTTCCACCAAGGAGACAGGGTGGACCGGGGAGCTGTTTTTT
15,TRBV28,TRBD2,.,TRBJ2-1,CASSQTSGGKYEQFF,TGTGCCAGCAGTCAGACTAGCGGGGGGAAATATGAGCAGTTCTTC
13,TRBV20-1,.,.,TRBJ2-3,CSASPSSTDTQYF,TGCAGTGCTAGCCCCTCGAGCACAGATACGCAGTATTTT
18,TRBV5-5,.,.,TRBJ1-6,CASSSQGCASSYNSPLHF,TGTGCCAGCAGCTCCCAGGGTTGCGCAAGCTCCTATAATTCACCCCTCCACTTT
12,TRBV5-1,.,few,TRBJ2-7,CASSLERSEQYF,TGCGCCAGCAGCTTGGAAAGAAGCGAGCAGTACTTC
16,TRBV6-6,TRBD1,few,TRBJ2-1,CASSSLDRSSYNEQFF,TGTGCCAGCAGCTCCCTGGACAGGAGCTCCTACAATGAGCAGTTCTTC
12,TRBV29-1,.,few,TRBJ2-1,CSVEGSYNEQFF,TGCAGCGTTGAAGGGTCCTACAATGAGCAGTTCTTC
16,TRBV20-1,TRBD2,.,TRBJ2-7,CSARDPRTSGVYEQYF,TGCAGTGCTAGAGATCCTAGGACTAGCGGGGTTTACGAGCAGTACTTC